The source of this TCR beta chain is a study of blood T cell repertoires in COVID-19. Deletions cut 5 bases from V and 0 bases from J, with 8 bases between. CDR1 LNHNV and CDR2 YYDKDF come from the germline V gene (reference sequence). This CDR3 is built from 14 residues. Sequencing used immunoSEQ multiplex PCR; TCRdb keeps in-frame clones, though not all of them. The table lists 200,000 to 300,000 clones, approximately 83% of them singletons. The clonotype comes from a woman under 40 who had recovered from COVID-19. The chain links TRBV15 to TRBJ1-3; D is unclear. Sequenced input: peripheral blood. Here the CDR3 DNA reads TGTGCCACCAGCCAGCGTGTCTCTGGAAACACCATATATTTT. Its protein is CATSQRVSGNTIYF.